This section outlines one T cell receptor beta chain sequence together with its context. Generated by immunoSEQ multiplex PCR, the TCRdb table keeps only in-frame clones and is missing some. The sample includes about 87,000 clones, 70% to 90% of them seen just once. Alongside CTLA-4 blockade with ipilimumab, patients with chemo-refractory metastatic non-small-cell lung cancer received focal radiation. The germline gives CDR1 SGHRS, CDR2 YFSETQ. The CDR3 loop spans 15 amino acids. The J segment lost 2 bases and the V segment lost 0 bases, leaving 3 bases of the junction unmatched. This specimen belongs to a study of radiotherapy plus CTLA-4 blockade in lung cancer. Study background: For approximately 19% of patients, objective responses occurred, and about 34% had disease control.

The rearrangement joins TRBV5-1 to TRBJ2-3, with 7 bases lining up with TRBD2. The sequence came from a human donor with non-small cell lung cancer that progressed on radiotherapy plus ipilimumab. The specimen was peripheral blood, collected from a patient treated with radiotherapy plus ipilimumab. CDR3: CASSLEGGVTDTQYF. The CDR3 DNA sequence: TGCGCCAGCAGCTTGGAGGGAGGGGTCACAGATACGCAGTATTTT.